This entry lists 5 T cell receptor beta chains sequenced from one sample in a study of cytomegalovirus exposure and HLA in healthy donors. Vbeta (60) and Jbeta (13) primers were used in the PCR. The protocol was immunoSEQ multiplex PCR, while the TCRdb copy is restricted to in-frame clones and leaves out a portion. The table includes 160,000 or so clones, approximately 78% detected once. Sequencing was done on a sample of PBMCs. All receptors come from a woman between 40 and 55 years old in good health and CMV-seronegative.

Only a few counts were recorded for this clone. Other DNA sequences within the sample encode an identical CDR3. The V gene is TRBV5-1, the J gene TRBJ1-1; tentatively, D is TRBD1 (5 bases). Germline values: CDR1 SGHRS, CDR2 YFSETQ. Trimming took off 1 base at V and 1 base at J, with 5 bases between the two ends. This CDR3 region has 13 residues. The CDR3 nucleotides are TGCGCCAGCAGCTTGCAGGGGAACACTGAAGCTTTCTTT. It yields the protein CASSLQGNTEAFF.

This clone was observed a few times. The V call is TRBV6-1, the J call TRBJ2-5; a possible D gene is TRBD2 (7 bases). CDR1 and CDR2 (germline): MNHNS, SASEGT. This CDR3 is built from 14 residues. Trimming removed 7 bases at V and 1 base at J, with 13 bases between. The CDR3 coding sequence is TGTGCCAGCATCGGGGGGCTAGGCCAAGAGACCCAGTACTTC. Protein: CASIGGLGQETQYF.

The rearrangement uses TRBV19 and TRBJ1-1; D gene unclear. CDR3 length: 13 residues. Germline V gene sequence: CDR1 LNHDA, CDR2 SQIVND (reference sequence). Trimming left V 5 bases short and J 0 bases short, with 7 bases between. The CDR3 DNA reads as TGTGCCAGTAGTTCCACATTGAACACTGAAGCTTTCTTT. It yields the protein CASSSTLNTEAFF.

The J gene is TRBJ2-5, the V gene TRBV27; D perhaps matches TRBD2 (5 bases). Trimming removed 11 bases at V and 5 bases at J, with 12 bases between. Germline V gene data show CDR1 as MNHEY and CDR2 as SMNVEV (reference sequence). CDR3 length equals 11 residues. The CDR3 loop is CASEDAETQYF. CDR3 bases: TGTGCCTCGGAGGACGCGGAGACCCAGTACTTC.

The chain combines TRBV2 with TRBJ1-2; TRBD1 matches at 8 bases. The germline V gene has CDR1 SNHLY and CDR2 FYNNEI. J was trimmed by 8 bases and V by 6 bases; bases with no gene match: 5. CDR3 size: 12 residues. DNA for the CDR3: TGTGCCAGCAGATCGGACAGGGCGGGCTACACCTTC. Protein product: CASRSDRAGYTF.